This passage covers 17 T cell receptor beta chains from one sample sequenced in a study of CD8 T cells in ankylosing spondylitis (dated by TCRdb to the late 2010s). These receptors lack a known antigen. The receptor library was made with 5' RACE. Sequenced using an Illumina HiSeq 2500. TCRdb trimmed the raw reads at Q25, called clones with MiXCR and kept productive beta chains. Rows are combined by CDR3 protein, so each entry shows the most common genes and DNA. In all, the sample holds a few hundred thousand distinct CDR3 sequences, and more than 20% of those were seen once. The ten largest clonotypes hold roughly a sixth of the sample. Points the paper makes about the study in general: A TCR beta motif made up of several highly homologous amino acid variants appeared to be characteristic of blood from ankylosing spondylitis patients.

The sequencing sample was made of blood, either unsorted or a sorted T cell fraction (not recorded which). These receptors came from a male donor with ankylosing spondylitis.

This clonotype was counted many times. The genes are TRBV7-3 and TRBJ1-6, with no clear D. Trimming took 2 bases from V and 0 from J, leaving 8 bases between them. The germline CDR1 and CDR2 sequences are SGHTA and FQGTGA. CDR3 length: 16 residues. The CDR3 coding sequence is TGTGCCAGCAGCTTATTTGGCAACTCCTATAATTCACCCCTCCACTTT. Residues: CASSLFGNSYNSPLHF.

This clonotype has a handful of counts. V gene TRBV6-5 combines with J gene TRBJ1-3; tentatively, D is TRBD1 (6 bases). The CDR3 covers 14 residues. Germline CDR1 is MNHEY and CDR2 is SVGAGI. The V end lost 4 bases, the J end lost 2 bases, and 9 bases lay between the germline ends. CDR3 protein: CASSLGGAGNTIYF. The CDR3 DNA reads as TGTGCCAGCAGTTTGGGGGGCGCTGGAAACACCATATATTTT.

The chain couples TRBV4-1 to TRBJ1-3; D is possibly TRBD1 (5 bases). The V gene's germline CDR1 is MGHRA and CDR2 YSYEKL. V gave up 4 bases and J gave up 0 bases, with 10 bases separating them. The CDR3 is made up of 15 amino acids. The CDR3 region has the DNA TGCGCCAGCAGCCGACTAGGGGACTCTGGAAACACCATATATTTT. It specifies CASSRLGDSGNTIYF.

This clonotype was counted a few times. The rearrangement uses TRBV2 and TRBJ1-5, with 8 bases that match TRBD1. CDR3 length: 15 amino acids. The germline gives CDR1 SNHLY, CDR2 FYNNEI. V gave up 4 bases and J gave up 7 bases; unmatched junction bases: 9. CDR3 loop: CASSVAGQGGQPQHF. For the CDR3, the DNA is TGTGCCAGCAGTGTTGCTGGACAGGGTGGGCAGCCCCAGCATTTT.

This clonotype turned up a few times. The genes are TRBV30 and TRBJ2-7, with 10 positions matching TRBD1. The CDR3 is 14 amino acids. The V segment lost 2 bases and the J segment 6 bases; nucleotides outside the gene matches: 7. Germline V gene sequence: CDR1 GTSNPN, CDR2 SVGIG (reference sequence). As DNA, the CDR3 is TGTGCCTGGAGTATAACCGGGACAGGGGCCGAGCAGTACTTC. It yields the protein CAWSITGTGAEQYF.

The rearrangement joins TRBV6-1 to TRBJ1-3; possibly TRBD1 for D (6 bases). The V end lost 7 bases, the J end lost 0 bases, and 16 bases lay between the germline ends. The CDR3 is 16 residues long. From germline, CDR1 is MNHNS and CDR2 SASEGT. The CDR3 DNA sequence: TGTGCCAGCACTCGCGGGGGGCACAGCTCTGGAAACACCATATATTTT. It specifies CASTRGGHSSGNTIYF.

The chain uses TRBV11-2 and TRBJ2-7, with D possibly matching TRBD2 (6 bases). The V and J ends lost 4 bases and 2 bases respectively, with 15 bases between them. CDR1 and CDR2 (germline): SGHAT, FQNNGV. The CDR3 is made up of 15 amino acids. The CDR3 DNA follows: TGTGCCAGCAGCTCCGTAGCGGAAGGTACCTACGAGCAGTACTTC. This encodes CASSSVAEGTYEQYF.

This clonotype was counted a few times. The rearrangement joins TRBV6-5 to TRBJ2-5; maybe TRBD2 (6 bases). The CDR3 covers 15 residues. Germline-derived CDR1 and CDR2 are MNHEY and SVGAGI. V was trimmed by 4 bases and J by 2 bases, leaving 14 bases between them. The CDR3 loop reads CASSSAGSSQETQYF. DNA of the CDR3: TGTGCCAGCAGTTCTGCGGGGTCATCGCAAGAGACCCAGTACTTC.

This clonotype was seen only a few times. The genes are TRBV2 and TRBJ2-4; D is uncertain. CDR1 is SNHLY and CDR2 is FYNNEI in the germline V gene. With 3 bases removed from V and 6 bases from J, the gap between germline ends came to 9 bases. CDR3 length equals 13 residues. CDR3 region: CASSEIQINIQYF. CDR3 in DNA: TGTGCCAGCAGTGAGATTCAGATAAACATTCAGTACTTC.

The chain couples TRBV20-1 to TRBJ1-5; the match to TRBD1 covers 9 bases. J was trimmed by 3 bases and V by 1 base; bases with no gene match: 7. CDR1 and CDR2 (germline): DFQATT, SNEGSKA (reference sequence). There are 16 residues in the CDR3. CDR3 DNA sequence: TGCAGTGCTAGAGGGGGACAGGGTTGGGACAATCAGCCCCAGCATTTT. Translated: CSARGGQGWDNQPQHF.

Here the CDR3 reads CASSPPLAGNTIYF. Here the CDR3 DNA reads TGTGCCAGCAGCCCCCCCTTGGCTGGAAACACCATATATTTT. This rearrangement joins TRBV7-2 to TRBJ1-3, with D hard to call. V was pared by 5 bases and J by 2 bases, with 10 bases between. Germline loops: CDR1 SGHTA, CDR2 FQGNSA. The CDR3 sequence is 14 residues long.

A few counts support this clonotype. The chain uses TRBV4-2 and TRBJ1-4; unclear D gene. CDR1 is LGHNA, CDR2 YNFKEQ, per germline. Deletions cut 0 bases from V and 7 bases from J, with 9 bases between. The CDR3 spans 14 residues. The CDR3 loop reads CASSQDEFREKLFF. CDR3 nucleotide sequence: TGTGCCAGCAGCCAAGATGAGTTTCGTGAAAAACTGTTTTTT.

This clonotype has a handful of counts. The V and J genes are TRBV29-1 and TRBJ2-5; D is possibly TRBD1 (6 bases). Deletions cut 4 bases from V and 5 bases from J, with 17 bases between. The V gene's germline CDR1 is SQVTM and CDR2 ANQGSEA. CDR3 size: 14 residues. The CDR3 reads CSVGFSGARETQYF. The CDR3 region has the DNA TGCAGCGTTGGTTTTTCAGGGGCCAGGGAGACCCAGTACTTC.

The J gene is TRBJ2-5, the V gene TRBV6-6; unclear D gene. The CDR3 length is 12 residues. Trimming took off 2 bases at V and 4 bases at J, with 5 bases between the two ends. CDR1 is MNHNY and CDR2 is SVGAGI in the germline V gene (reference sequence). This CDR3 reads CASSYAAETQYF. CDR3 coding DNA: TGTGCCAGCAGTTACGCCGCAGAGACCCAGTACTTC.

This clonotype has at least ten counts. The chain is built from TRBV12-3 or TRBV12-4 and TRBJ2-5; TRBD1 agrees at 7 bases. Trimming removed 6 bases from V and 1 base from J; junction bases left unmatched: 2. The CDR3 runs 13 residues. The CDR3 DNA is TGTGCCAGCAGAAGACAGGGCCAAGAGACCCAGTACTTC. Its protein product is CASRRQGQETQYF.

This clonotype turned up a few times. V gene TRBV6-5 combines with J gene TRBJ2-7; D could derive from TRBD1 or TRBD2 (5 bases each). This CDR3 comprises 17 residues. The V gene lost 2 bases and the J gene lost 5 bases, with 22 bases spanning the gap. Germline V lookup: CDR1 MNHEY, CDR2 SVGAGI. For the CDR3, the DNA is TGTGCCAGCAGTTACGAGGGGTGGAGAGGGGCTGGGGACGAGCAGTACTTC. Translated: CASSYEGWRGAGDEQYF.

This clonotype has more than one count but fewer than ten. DNA of the CDR3: TGTGCCAGCAGTGGGAGGGGGGAAGAAAAACTGTTTTTT. Protein: CASSGRGEEKLFF. The chain uses TRBV25-1 and TRBJ1-4; D perhaps matches TRBD1 (6 bases). The V end was cut by 4 bases, the J end by 8 bases, with 11 bases between. The CDR3 is made up of 13 amino acids. Germline CDR1 is MGHDK and CDR2 is SYGVNS.